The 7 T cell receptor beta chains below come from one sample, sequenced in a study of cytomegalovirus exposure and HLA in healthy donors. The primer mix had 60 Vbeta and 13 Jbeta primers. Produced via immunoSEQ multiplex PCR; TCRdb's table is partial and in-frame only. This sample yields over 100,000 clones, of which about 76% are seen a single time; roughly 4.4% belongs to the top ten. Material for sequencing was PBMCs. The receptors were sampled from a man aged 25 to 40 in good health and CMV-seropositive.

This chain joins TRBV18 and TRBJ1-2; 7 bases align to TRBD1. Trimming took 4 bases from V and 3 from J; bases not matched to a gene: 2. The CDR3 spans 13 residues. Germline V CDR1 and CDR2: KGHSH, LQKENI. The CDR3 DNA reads TGTGCCAGCTCACGGACAGGTGACTATGGCTACACCTTC. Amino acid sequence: CASSRTGDYGYTF.

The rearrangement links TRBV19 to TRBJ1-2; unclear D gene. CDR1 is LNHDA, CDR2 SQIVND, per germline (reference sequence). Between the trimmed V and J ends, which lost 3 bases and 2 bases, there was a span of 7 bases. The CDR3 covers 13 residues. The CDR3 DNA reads TGTGCCAGTAGTATGTCAGGCAACTATGGCTACACCTTC. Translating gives CASSMSGNYGYTF.

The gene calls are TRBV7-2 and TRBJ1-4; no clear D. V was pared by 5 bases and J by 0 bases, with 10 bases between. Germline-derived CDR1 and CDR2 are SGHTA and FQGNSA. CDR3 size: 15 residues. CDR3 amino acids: CASSEGPTTNEKLFF. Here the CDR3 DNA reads TGTGCCAGCAGCGAGGGCCCCACAACTAATGAAAAACTGTTTTTT.

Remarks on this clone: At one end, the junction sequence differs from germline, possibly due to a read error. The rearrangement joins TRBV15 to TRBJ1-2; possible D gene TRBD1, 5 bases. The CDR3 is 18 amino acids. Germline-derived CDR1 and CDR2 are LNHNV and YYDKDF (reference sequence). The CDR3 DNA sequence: TGTGCCACCTCGGCGGTGGGGGGAGATACCAACTATAACTATGGCTACCCCTTC. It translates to CATSAVGGDTNYNYGYPF.

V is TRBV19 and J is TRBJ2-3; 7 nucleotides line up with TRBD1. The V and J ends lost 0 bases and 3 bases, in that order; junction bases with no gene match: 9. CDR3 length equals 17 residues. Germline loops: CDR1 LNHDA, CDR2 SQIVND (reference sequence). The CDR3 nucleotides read TGTGCCAGTAGTATAGATGCCCCCGGGACAGTGACAGATACGCAGTATTTT. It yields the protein CASSIDAPGTVTDTQYF.

The CDR3 bases are TGTGCCAGCCATTACAGGGAATGGCAGTACTTC. This encodes CASHYREWQYF. The chain joins TRBV2 to TRBJ2-7; weak D call: TRBD1 (6 bases). Germline values: CDR1 SNHLY, CDR2 FYNNEI. V lost 8 bases and J lost 9, with 14 bases in between. The length of the CDR3 is 11 residues.

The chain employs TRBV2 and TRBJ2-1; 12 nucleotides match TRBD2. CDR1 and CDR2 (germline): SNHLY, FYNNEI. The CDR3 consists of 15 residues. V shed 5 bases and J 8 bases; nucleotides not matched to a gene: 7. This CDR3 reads CASSPLAGGHHEQFF. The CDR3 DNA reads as TGTGCCAGCAGTCCCCTAGCGGGGGGGCATCATGAGCAGTTCTTC.